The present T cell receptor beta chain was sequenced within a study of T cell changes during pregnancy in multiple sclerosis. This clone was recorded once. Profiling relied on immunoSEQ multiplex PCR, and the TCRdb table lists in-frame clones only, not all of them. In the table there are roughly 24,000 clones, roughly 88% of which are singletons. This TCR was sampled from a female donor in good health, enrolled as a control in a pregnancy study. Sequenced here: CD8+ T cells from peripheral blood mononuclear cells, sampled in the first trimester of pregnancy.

CDR3 nucleotide sequence: TGCGCCAGCAGCTTGGTTGGGACAGGGGCCCTTGTGCGGCAGACCCAGTACTTC. Translated, it gives CASSLVGTGALVRQTQYF. The chain combines TRBV5-1 with TRBJ2-5, with TRBD1 matching over 10 bases. After removal of 0 bases from V and 6 bases from J, the junction contained 14 bases not matched to a gene. Germline V gene sequence: CDR1 SGHRS, CDR2 YFSETQ. CDR3 size: 18 residues.